Shown below are 28 T cell receptor beta chains from a single sample sequenced in a study of blood T cell repertoires in COVID-19. This table comes from immunoSEQ multiplex PCR, and its TCRdb copy is limited to in-frame clones, with some not included. Of about 190,000 clones listed, almost 85% are singletons. The sequencing sample was made of peripheral blood. The source of these receptors is a woman in her seventies with active or convalescent COVID-19.

The J gene is TRBJ2-7, the V gene TRBV5-1; D unclear. Trimming removed 5 bases at V and 2 bases at J, with 14 bases between. Germline-derived CDR1 and CDR2 are SGHRS and YFSETQ. This CDR3 is built from 14 residues. The CDR3 nucleotides read TGCGCCAGCAGTGATCCGGGTAAAGCCTACGAGCAGTACTTC. This sequence encodes CASSDPGKAYEQYF.

The chain joins TRBV5-1 to TRBJ2-3; D is possibly TRBD2 (6 bases). In germline, CDR1 is SGHRS, CDR2 YFSETQ. The V and J ends lost 0 bases and 5 bases respectively, with 13 bases between them. The CDR3 is 15 residues long. CDR3 coding DNA: TGCGCCAGCAGCTTGGTAGGAGGGGTTGGAGATACGCAGTATTTT. Protein sequence: CASSLVGGVGDTQYF.

This clone turned up a few times. The gene calls are TRBV19 and TRBJ1-5; no firm D call. The V and J ends lost 6 bases and 4 bases respectively, with 10 bases between them. The CDR3 is made up of 13 amino acids. Per germline, CDR1 LNHDA and CDR2 SQIVND (reference sequence). CDR3 sequence: CASSVTGNQPQHF. Written as DNA, the CDR3 is TGTGCCAGTAGCGTGACTGGGAATCAGCCCCAGCATTTT.

This clone was counted once. Other DNA sequences within the sample encode an identical CDR3. This chain connects TRBV5-1 to TRBJ2-5; no reliable D call. Trimming removed 2 bases at V and 3 bases at J, with 2 bases between. Germline values: CDR1 SGHRS, CDR2 YFSETQ. The CDR3 runs 11 residues. The CDR3 here is CASSFKETQYF. DNA for the CDR3: TGCGCCAGCAGCTTCAAAGAGACCCAGTACTTC.

This clone was picked up a small number of times. V is TRBV11-2 and J is TRBJ2-2, with D perhaps matching TRBD2 (5 bases). Germline V gene data show CDR1 as SGHAT and CDR2 as FQNNGV. The CDR3 is made up of 13 amino acids. Trimming stripped 2 bases from V and 7 bases from J, with 8 bases between. This CDR3 reads CASSLPGIGELFF. The DNA of the CDR3 is TGTGCCAGCAGCTTACCGGGAATCGGGGAGCTGTTTTTT.

This clone was observed a few times. The chain is built from TRBV6-6 and TRBJ2-7, with 12 bases aligning to TRBD2. Germline-derived CDR1 and CDR2 are MNHNY and SVGAGI (reference sequence). V shed 5 bases, J shed 0 bases, and the junction held 2 bases outside the gene matches. The CDR3 consists of 15 residues. The CDR3: CASSPTSGSSYEQYF. The DNA of the CDR3 is TGTGCCAGCAGTCCGACTAGCGGGAGCTCCTACGAGCAGTACTTC.

This chain links TRBV11-3 with TRBJ2-7, with 10 bases lining up with TRBD2. CDR1 SGHNT and CDR2 YENEEA come from the germline V gene. This CDR3 region has 16 residues. V lost 4 bases to trimming and J lost 4 bases; unmatched junction nucleotides: 10. The CDR3 DNA is TGTGCCAGCAGCTCGCGTCTAGCGGGAGTAAAGTACGAGCAGTACTTC. It specifies CASSSRLAGVKYEQYF.

V is TRBV5-6 and J is TRBJ1-5; D may be TRBD1 (5 bases). Germline CDR1 is SGHDT and CDR2 is YYEEEE. The CDR3 is made up of 15 amino acids. Trimming took 2 bases from V and 0 from J, leaving 9 bases between them. CDR3 region: CASSFGHDSNQPQHF. The CDR3 bases are TGTGCCAGCAGCTTCGGACACGATAGCAATCAGCCCCAGCATTTT.

V gene TRBV6-5 combines with J gene TRBJ2-1; D remains ambiguous. The germline V gene has CDR1 MNHEY and CDR2 SVGAGI. The ends were cut back, 2 bases at V and 6 bases at J, with 8 bases in the middle. CDR3 length equals 13 residues. The CDR3 DNA reads TGTGCCAGCAGTTACGGTCGGTCCAATGAGCAGTTCTTC. Protein product: CASSYGRSNEQFF.

V gene TRBV5-1 combines with J gene TRBJ2-7; 10 positions match TRBD2. V lost 3 bases, J lost 5 bases, and 5 bases stayed unmatched. Germline CDR1 reads SGHRS; CDR2 reads YFSETQ. CDR3 length equals 14 residues. CDR3 DNA sequence: TGCGCCAGCAGCTCCCTCCTAGCGGGAGACGAGCAGTACTTC. This sequence encodes CASSSLLAGDEQYF.

This sequence joins TRBV5-1 and TRBJ2-5, with 9 bases lining up with TRBD1. Germline-derived CDR1 and CDR2 are SGHRS and YFSETQ. The CDR3 is 17 residues long. Unmatched junction bases numbered 7, after V lost 0 bases and J lost 1 base. This CDR3 is CASSLGPGQGSQETQYF. In nucleotides, the CDR3 is TGCGCCAGCAGCTTGGGACCGGGACAGGGTTCCCAAGAGACCCAGTACTTC.

The chain joins TRBV14 to TRBJ2-7; no firm D call. CDR1 and CDR2 (germline): SGHDN, FVKESK. The CDR3 has 11 residues. V dropped 6 bases and J dropped 6 bases, with 9 bases sitting between them. CDR3 sequence (DNA): TGTGCCAGCAGTCCTGGCCTCGAGCAGTACTTC. This gives the protein CASSPGLEQYF.

V is TRBV19 and J is TRBJ1-1; 7 nucleotides agree with TRBD1. Per the germline V gene, CDR1 is LNHDA and CDR2 is SQIVND (reference sequence). The CDR3 has 14 residues. Trimming took 1 base from V and 5 from J; bases not matched to a gene: 4. As DNA, the CDR3 is TGTGCCAGTAGTATAGGGGCAGGGGGAACTGAAGCTTTCTTT. Translation gives CASSIGAGGTEAFF. Supplemented by reference TRBV19 and TRBJ1-1, the full variable domain reads DGGITQSPKYLFRKEGQNVTLSCEQNLNHDAMYWYRQDPGQGLRLIYYSQIVNDFQKGDIAEGYSVSREKKESFPLTVTSAQKNPTAFYLCASSIGAGGTEAFFGQGTRLTVV.

This clone was counted once. The rearrangement joins TRBV29-1 to TRBJ2-1; D perhaps matches TRBD1 (6 bases). Looked up from germline, CDR1 is SQVTM and CDR2 is ANQGSEA. V was trimmed by 6 bases and J by 0 bases, leaving 12 bases between them. The CDR3 has 14 amino acids. The chain's CDR3 is CSVMTGISYNEQFF. The CDR3 nucleotides read TGCAGCGTCATGACAGGTATCTCCTACAATGAGCAGTTCTTC.

The rearrangement joins TRBV5-1 to TRBJ1-1, with a weak D call TRBD1 (5 bases). V lost 7 bases, J lost 0 bases, and 13 bases lay in between. The CDR3 covers 14 residues. CDR1 and CDR2 from the germline V gene are SGHRS and YFSETQ. The CDR3 loop reads CASGAGRMNTEAFF. The CDR3 DNA reads TGCGCCAGCGGAGCAGGGAGGATGAACACTGAAGCTTTCTTT.

The chain is built from TRBV30 and TRBJ2-7, with D possibly being TRBD1 (5 bases). CDR3 length equals 13 residues. The V gene lost 8 bases and the J gene lost 7 bases, with 21 bases spanning the gap. CDR1 is GTSNPN and CDR2 is SVGIG in the germline V gene (reference sequence). CDR3 in amino acids: CAASIGRRGEQYF. DNA of the CDR3: TGTGCCGCCTCAATTGGACGAAGGGGAGAGCAGTACTTC. The complete variable domain, with remaining parts taken from reference TRBV30 and TRBJ2-7, reads SQTIHQWPATLVQPVGSPLSLECTVEGTSNPNLYWYRQAAGRGLQLLFYSVGIGQISSEVPQNLSASRPQDRQFILSSKKLLLSDSGFYLCAASIGRRGEQYFGPGTRLTVT.

This chain uses TRBV28 with TRBJ1-6; D may be TRBD1 (6 bases). Germline V lookup: CDR1 MDHEN, CDR2 SYDVKM. The CDR3 has 17 residues. Trimming pared 5 bases from V and 6 bases from J, leaving 20 bases between. In DNA, the CDR3 is TGTGCCAGCAGTCCCAAAGGCCCCGGGACAATTAATTCACCCCTCCACTTT. The encoded protein is CASSPKGPGTINSPLHF.

This clone was picked up many times. DNA for the CDR3: TGTGCCAGCAGCTTGGGACCCGGAGGTTTCGGGTACGAGCAGTACTTC. Protein product: CASSLGPGGFGYEQYF. The chain couples TRBV5-6 to TRBJ2-7; tentative D call: TRBD2 (5 bases). From germline, CDR1 is SGHDT and CDR2 YYEEEE. The CDR3 covers 16 residues. The V and J ends lost 0 bases and 4 bases respectively, with 17 bases between them. Combining the CDR3 with reference TRBV5-6 and TRBJ2-7 gives the whole variable domain DAGVTQSPTHLIKTRGQQVTLRCSPKSGHDTVSWYQQALGQGPQFIFQYYEEEERQRGNFPDRFSGHQFPNYSSELNVNALLLGDSALYLCASSLGPGGFGYEQYFGPGTRLTVT.

This clone has a handful of counts. The rearrangement links TRBV6-2 or TRBV6-3 to TRBJ2-5; no definite D call. CDR1 and CDR2 from the germline V gene are MNHEY and SVGEGT. The V end lost 5 bases, the J end lost 4 bases, and 8 bases lay between the germline ends. CDR3 length equals 12 residues. CDR3 sequence: CASSQTGETQYF. DNA of the CDR3: TGTGCCAGCAGTCAGACGGGAGAGACCCAGTACTTC.

The chain couples TRBV10-1 to TRBJ2-3, with 10 bases aligning to TRBD2. Germline lookup yields CDR1 WNHNN and CDR2 SYGVQD (reference sequence). CDR3 size: 15 residues. With 3 bases clipped from V and 1 base from J, the junction kept 1 base outside the gene matches. The CDR3 nucleotides read TGCGCCAGCAGTGATACTAGCGGGGGCACAGATACGCAGTATTTT. Translated: CASSDTSGGTDTQYF.

The chain employs TRBV5-1 and TRBJ2-1, with 14 bases lining up with TRBD2. J was trimmed by 5 bases and V by 4 bases; bases with no gene match: 5. CDR3 size: 16 residues. The germline V gene has CDR1 SGHRS and CDR2 YFSETQ. CDR3 DNA sequence: TGCGCCAGCAGCGCGACTAGCGGGAGGGTTAACAATGAGCAGTTCTTC. Translating gives CASSATSGRVNNEQFF.

This clone was detected once. This chain links TRBV3-1 (or the pseudogene TRBV3-2) with TRBJ1-1; D is perhaps TRBD1 (5 bases). Germline V gene lookup returns CDR1 LGHDT and CDR2 YNNKEL (reference sequence). The ends were cut back, 1 base at V and 1 base at J, with 7 bases in the middle. CDR3 length: 14 residues. For the CDR3, the DNA is TGTGCCAGCAGCCAAGGACAGCAGAACACTGAAGCTTTCTTT. Translation gives CASSQGQQNTEAFF.

V is TRBV7-6 and J is TRBJ2-1, with TRBD2 matching 7 bases. The CDR3 has 15 residues. The ends lost 5 bases at V and 6 bases at J; junction bases unmatched: 10. The V gene's germline CDR1 is SGHVS and CDR2 FNYEAQ. CDR3 bases: TGTGCCAGCAGCCCTTGGGAGGGCCAATCCAATGAGCAGTTCTTC. Protein product: CASSPWEGQSNEQFF.

The chain uses TRBV10-3 and TRBJ2-7, with TRBD1 matching 9 bases. The CDR3 spans 16 residues. With V trimmed by 2 bases and J by 2 bases, 7 bases remained unmatched. The germline CDR1 and CDR2 sequences are ENHRY and SYGVKD. The CDR3 coding sequence is TGTGCCATCAGTGAGGGACCCGGGACAGGGACCTACGAGCAGTACTTC. Protein: CAISEGPGTGTYEQYF.

The chain uses TRBV11-2 and TRBJ2-5, with TRBD2 matching 9 bases. Germline-derived CDR1 and CDR2 are SGHAT and FQNNGV. The CDR3 covers 15 residues. Trimming took 5 bases from V and 5 from J; bases not matched to a gene: 9. In DNA form, the CDR3 reads TGTGCCAGCAGCCCCCCCGGCCTAGCGGGGGAGACCCAGTACTTC. Its protein product is CASSPPGLAGETQYF. Full variable domain (missing parts from reference TRBV11-2 and TRBJ2-5): EAGVAQSPRYKIIEKRQSVAFWCNPISGHATLYWYQQILGQGPKLLIQFQNNGVVDDSQLPKDRFSAERLKGVDSTLKIQPAKLEDSAVYLCASSPPGLAGETQYFGPGTRLLVL.

This chain uses TRBV4-2 with TRBJ2-4, with TRBD1 matching over 8 bases. Per the germline V gene, CDR1 is LGHNA and CDR2 is YNFKEQ. V dropped 0 bases and J dropped 7; count of bases not matched to a gene: 11. The CDR3 sequence is 17 residues long. The CDR3 nucleotides read TGTGCCAGCAGCCAAGAGATTGGACAGGGTCGATGGAACATTCAGTACTTC. Translated: CASSQEIGQGRWNIQYF.

In this sample, this clone turned up once. This rearrangement joins TRBV5-4 to TRBJ2-2, with D possibly being TRBD2 (5 bases). V lost 0 bases to trimming and J lost 4 bases, with 10 bases between them. From germline, CDR1 is SGHNT and CDR2 YYREEE (reference sequence). The CDR3 runs 15 residues. The CDR3 loop is CASSLDAGVTGELFF. CDR3 nucleotide sequence: TGTGCCAGCAGCTTGGACGCGGGCGTCACCGGGGAGCTGTTTTTT.

J is TRBJ2-6 and V is TRBV6-1; weak D call: TRBD2 (5 bases). The CDR3 is 15 residues long. V was cut by 3 bases and J by 0 bases, with 6 bases left in between. Germline V lookup: CDR1 MNHNS, CDR2 SASEGT. The CDR3 DNA follows: TGTGCCAGCAGTGAGAGGGTCTCTGGGGCCAACGTCCTGACTTTC. Its translation is CASSERVSGANVLTF.